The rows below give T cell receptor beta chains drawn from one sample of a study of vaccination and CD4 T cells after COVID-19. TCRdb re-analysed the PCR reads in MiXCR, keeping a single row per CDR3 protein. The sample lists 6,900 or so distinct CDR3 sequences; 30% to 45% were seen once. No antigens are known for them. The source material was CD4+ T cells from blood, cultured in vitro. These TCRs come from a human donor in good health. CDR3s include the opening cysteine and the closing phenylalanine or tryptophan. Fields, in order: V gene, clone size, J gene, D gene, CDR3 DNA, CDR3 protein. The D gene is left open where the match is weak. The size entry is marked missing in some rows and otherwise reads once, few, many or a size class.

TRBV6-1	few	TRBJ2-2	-	TGTGCCAGCAGACACCCCCGGACGGGGGACACCGGGGAGCTGTTTTTT	CASRHPRTGDTGELFF
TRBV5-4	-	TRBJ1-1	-	TGTGCCAGCAGCCAAGAGGCAGCAAACACTGAAGCTTTCTTT	CASSQEAANTEAFF
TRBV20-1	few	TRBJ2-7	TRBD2	TGCAGTGCTAGGGCAATAGCGGGAGGGCCGGGAGAGCAGTACTTC	CSARAIAGGPGEQYF
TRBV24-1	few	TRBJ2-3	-	TGTGCCACCAGTGATTTCGTAGCGAGCACAGATACGCAGTATTTT	CATSDFVASTDTQYF
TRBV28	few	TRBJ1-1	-	TGTGCCAGCAGTCCGCAAATGAACACTGAAGCTTTCTTT	CASSPQMNTEAFF
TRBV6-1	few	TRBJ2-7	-	TGTGCCAGCCGTGGAGAAGTCTACGAGCAGTACTTC	CASRGEVYEQYF
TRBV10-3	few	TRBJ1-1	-	TGTGCCATCAGGGAGGGGCGCGTGAACACTGAAGCTTTCTTT	CAIREGRVNTEAFF
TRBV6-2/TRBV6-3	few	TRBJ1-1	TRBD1	TGTGCCAGCAGAAGGACAGGGGCGAACACTGAAGCTTTCTTT	CASRRTGANTEAFF
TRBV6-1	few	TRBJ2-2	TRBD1	TGTGCCAGCACCCCGGGGGACAGGGGCGCCGGGGAGCTGTTTTTT	CASTPGDRGAGELFF
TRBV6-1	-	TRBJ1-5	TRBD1	TGTGCCAGCCGGAGACAGGGGAACAATCAGCCCCAGCATTTT	CASRRQGNNQPQHF
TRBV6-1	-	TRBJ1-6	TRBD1	TGTGCCAGCAGTGGGGGGGGGACAGGGCACTCACCCCTCCACTTT	CASSGGGTGHSPLHF
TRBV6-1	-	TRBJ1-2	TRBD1	TGTGCCAGCAGGCCGGCCAGTCGGACAGGGGGGAAGCAAGGCTACACCTTC	CASRPASRTGGKQGYTF
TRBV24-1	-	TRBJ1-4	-	TGTGCCACCAGTGATAGTTGGACAACTAATGAAAAACTGTTTTTT	CATSDSWTTNEKLFF
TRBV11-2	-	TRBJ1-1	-	TGTGCCAGTCCTTCTTTACAGAACACTGAAGCTTTCTTT	CASPSLQNTEAFF
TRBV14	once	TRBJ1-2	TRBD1	TGTGCCAGCAGCGAAACAGGGGGGCGGCCTGGCTACACCTTC	CASSETGGRPGYTF
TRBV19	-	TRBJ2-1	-	TGTGCCAGCCACGGGGACTTTCTCCCCTACAATGAGCAGTTCTTC	CASHGDFLPYNEQFF
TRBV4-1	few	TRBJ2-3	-	TGCGCCAGCAGCCACCCGAATAGACCAGATACGCAGTATTTT	CASSHPNRPDTQYF
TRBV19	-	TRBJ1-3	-	TGTGCCAGTAGTACAACCGGGACGGGAGGAAACACCATATATTTT	CASSTTGTGGNTIYF
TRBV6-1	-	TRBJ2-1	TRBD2	TGTGCCAGCAGACTCGGGACTAGCGGGTTCAATGAGCAGTTCTTC	CASRLGTSGFNEQFF
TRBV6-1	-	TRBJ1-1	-	TGTGCCAGCTTCGGGAGGGTCACTGAAGCTTTCTTT	CASFGRVTEAFF
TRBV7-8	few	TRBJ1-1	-	TGTGCCAGCAGCTCCCGGACAGTGAATGAAGCTTTCTTT	CASSSRTVNEAFF
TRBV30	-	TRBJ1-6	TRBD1	TGTGCCTGGACCGGGACAGTCGGGAATTCACCCCTCCACTTT	CAWTGTVGNSPLHF
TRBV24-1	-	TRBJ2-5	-	TGTGCCACCAGTGCGGGAGCGGTTGAGACCCAGTACTTC	CATSAGAVETQYF
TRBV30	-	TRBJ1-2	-	TGTGCCTGGAGTGTATTACAGGGCTACACCTTC	CAWSVLQGYTF
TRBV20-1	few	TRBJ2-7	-	TGCAGTGCTAGGTCCGCCCTAACCTACGAGCAGTACTTC	CSARSALTYEQYF
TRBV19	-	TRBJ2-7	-	TGTGCCAGTAGTCGGACTACTGACTACGAGCAGTACTTC	CASSRTTDYEQYF
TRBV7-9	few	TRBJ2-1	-	TGTGCCAGCAGCCCCCGACAGGTTTCCTTTTCCTACAATGAGCAGTTCTTC	CASSPRQVSFSYNEQFF
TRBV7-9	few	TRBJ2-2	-	TGTGCCAGCAGCTTGCCACAGGGGCTGTTTTTT	CASSLPQGLFF
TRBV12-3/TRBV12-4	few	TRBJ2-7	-	TGTGCCAGCAGGAAACCTTCGGGGTTTCAGCCTTACGAGCAGTACTTC	CASRKPSGFQPYEQYF
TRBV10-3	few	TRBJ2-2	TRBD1	TGTGCCATGAAGGACAGGGAGAACACCGGGGAGCTGTTTTTT	CAMKDRENTGELFF
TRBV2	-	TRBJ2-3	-	TGTGCCAGCAGTGAAGCTGGAGGTTGGGGGGATACGCAGTATTTT	CASSEAGGWGDTQYF
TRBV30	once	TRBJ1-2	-	TGTGCCTGGAGTGAAGATTATGGCTACACCTTC	CAWSEDYGYTF
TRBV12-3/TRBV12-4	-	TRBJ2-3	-	TGTGCCAGCAGTTATACAGGGAGGACAGATACGCAGTATTTT	CASSYTGRTDTQYF
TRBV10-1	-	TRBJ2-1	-	TGCGCCAGCGGACTCTACTCCGGGACCCTAAAAGAGCAGTTCTTC	CASGLYSGTLKEQFF
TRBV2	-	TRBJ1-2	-	TGTGCCAGCAGGCTTCGAATAGCGGACTCTCGGGGCTATGGCTACACCTTC	CASRLRIADSRGYGYTF
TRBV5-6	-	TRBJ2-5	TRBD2	TGTGCCAGCAGCTTGGGGACTAGCGGGGGGGCCAGGGAGACCCAGTACTTC	CASSLGTSGGARETQYF
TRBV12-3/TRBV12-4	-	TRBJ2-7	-	TGTGCCAGCAGTTTGGGCCCGAGAGGAAGGCTTAGCTCCTACGAGCAGTACTTC	CASSLGPRGRLSSYEQYF
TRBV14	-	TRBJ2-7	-	TGTGCCAGCAGCCAATCGAGGGGCGCCCCCGAGCAGTACTTC	CASSQSRGAPEQYF
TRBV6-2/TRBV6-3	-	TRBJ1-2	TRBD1	TGTGCCAGCAGGAGGACAGGGGGCAACTATGGCTACACCTTC	CASRRTGGNYGYTF
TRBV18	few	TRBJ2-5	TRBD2	TGTGCCAGCTCGCTAATAAGTCCTCGAGCGGGGGTTACCCAAGAGACCCAGTACTTC	CASSLISPRAGVTQETQYF
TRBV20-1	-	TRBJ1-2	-	TGCAGTGCTAGATGGGTGGTGGGTGGCTACACCTTC	CSARWVVGGYTF
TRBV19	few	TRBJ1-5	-	TGTGCCAGTAGTCCAAACAGGGCGGGACAGCCCCAGCATTTT	CASSPNRAGQPQHF
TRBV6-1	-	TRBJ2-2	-	TGTGCCAGCAAGAGGGGCAGGGACGACACCGGGGAGCTGTTTTTT	CASKRGRDDTGELFF
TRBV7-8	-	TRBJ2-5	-	TGTGCCAGCAGCTTAGCGGGGAGCAGGGATGAGACCCAGTACTTC	CASSLAGSRDETQYF
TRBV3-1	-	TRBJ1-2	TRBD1	TGTGCCACCATAGGACAACATCCACAGGGGTGGGATGGCTACACCTTC	CATIGQHPQGWDGYTF
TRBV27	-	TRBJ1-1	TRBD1	TGTGCCAGCACTAAAACAGGGGGCACTGAAGCTTTCTTT	CASTKTGGTEAFF
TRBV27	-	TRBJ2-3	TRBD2	TGTGCCAGCAGTTCGATTTCTAGCGGAAGCACAGATACGCAGTATTTT	CASSSISSGSTDTQYF
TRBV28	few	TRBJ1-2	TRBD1	TGTGCCAGCAGTTCAATAGAGGGACAGGGGTTTTATGGCTACACCTTC	CASSSIEGQGFYGYTF
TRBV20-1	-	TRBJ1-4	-	TGCAGTGCCCAACCCCCCAGGGGTGGAGGTGAAAAACTGTTTTTT	CSAQPPRGGGEKLFF
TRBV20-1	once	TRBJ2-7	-	TGCAGTGCTAGGGGGATCTACGAGCAGTACTTC	CSARGIYEQYF